This TCR beta chain was sequenced during a study of beta chain features in type 1 diabetes (dated by TCRdb to 2016 to 2019). Study-wide context: Mean age, gender distribution, total cell number and subset yield did not differ between patients and healthy donors. Whereas all 30 or so donors provided naive and central memory subsets, regulatory and stem cell-like memory subsets were isolated from just 8 patients and roughly 8 healthy donors. A total of roughly 100 million sorted cells were examined across all samples, and RNA yield correlated strongly with the number of cells per subset. In the study, TCRB repertoires of sorted circulating CD4+ T cell subsets from recently diagnosed type 1 diabetes patients were compared with those of matched healthy donors. Here is what the overall study found, with its caveats: Shorter templates might be favored by PCR, yet because patient and control samples were amplified and corrected together, any such skew would affect both groups equally. Because small numbers of individuals were included in the HLA sub-analyses, any influence of HLA type on TCRB rearrangement was left unresolved. Type 1 diabetes patients showed a moderate but significant shortening of TCRB CDR3 length in all four CD4+ subsets. Patients with type 1 diabetes made fewer insertions and deleted more nucleotides at VDJ recombination sites, implying thymic rearrangement abnormalities. Naive, central memory and regulatory TCRB repertoires appeared more similar among patients than among healthy donors. Because cDNA was sequenced instead of genomic DNA, highly expressing activated cells could be over-represented, though the groups showed no difference in activation or CD3 levels.

From each donor, a single peripheral blood sample of approximately 110 mL on average was drawn into heparinised tubes. A BD FACSAria II was used to sort naive, central memory, regulatory and stem cell-like memory CD4+ T cells with a panel that included CD45RO, CCR7, CD25, CD127, CD95 and CD27. A purity above 98% was achieved for all sorted populations. PBMCs were isolated immediately by Lymphoprep density gradient centrifugation and stained directly without culture. So that batch effects would be minimized, each experiment stained and sorted samples in pairs, pairing one healthy donor with one patient. All of the isolated RNA was reverse transcribed with the High Capacity cDNA Reverse Transcription Kit, so expressed TCRB transcripts were sequenced. Deep immunoSEQ sequencing was applied to naive, central memory and regulatory T cell samples, giving an average of roughly 3.5 million total reads per sample. Sorted cells were lysed in RLT buffer, and RNA was extracted using DNase-treated RNeasy Micro or Mini kits according to cell number. Each cell subset was processed on its own to prevent cross-contamination, while patient and healthy donor samples were processed together. The immunoSEQ multiplex PCR was used to amplify TCRB sequences from cDNA, yielding 87-bp fragments that span the CDR3 region. Sequencing of the amplicons was performed on the Illumina HiSeq platform. Turning to the authors' computational methods: Synthetic template baselines were used to correct PCR bias computationally, reads within Hamming distance 2 were collapsed together, and singletons that could not be merged were discarded. Reads were aligned to IMGT to assign V, D and J genes, CDR3 length, and insertions or deletions at six rearrangement sites. Within each subset, clonotype counts were normalized to sorted cell number, after which true diversity and Gini coefficients were computed with the tcR R package. The overlap coefficient, calculated on TCRB nucleotide sequences, was used to quantify repertoire sharing. The table comes from immuneACCESS by way of TCRdb, which keeps in-frame sequences with V and J called. Part of the clones is missing from these tables; in studies checked, under half for an unresolved V gene and the rest for unknown reasons. Clone size and V and J calls were adopted from that table, with D and trimming inferred from the DNA. Within this sample are roughly 300,000 clones, with about 15% of them counted one time only. About 6.7% of the sample is held by the ten biggest clonotypes.

CDR1 and CDR2 are read off the germline V gene as MGHRA and YSYEKL. The CDR3, from cysteine to phenylalanine, totals 13 residues. Only the CDR3 DNA is retained, 39 bases long and in frame from the first base. V was cut back by 3 bases and J by 1 base, leaving a gap of 6 bases between them. This clone was counted only a few times. Its target antigen remains unknown. No base quality values were provided; no much bigger clone lies one nucleotide off. The TCR was taken from a man aged 25-45 years in good health. This chain joins TRBV4-1 to TRBJ2-5; the D gene lacks a confident call. The material sequenced was central memory CD4+ T cells from blood. CDR3 protein: CASSHYSQETQYF. At the DNA level, the sequence is TGCGCCAGCAGCCATTACAGCCAAGAGACCCAGTACTTC.